This TCR beta chain was identified in a study of PD-L1 blockade in urothelial cancer. Study as a whole: T cells were recovered from blood samples at a median of roughly 130,000.

Profiling relied on immunoSEQ multiplex PCR, and the TCRdb table lists in-frame clones only, not all of them. The table records roughly 100,000 clones, roughly 85% of them present only once. In regard to this clone: Its antigen is currently unknown.

The ends lost 5 bases at V and 10 bases at J; junction bases unmatched: 14. CDR1 SGHTA and CDR2 FQGNSA come from the germline V gene. The CDR3 is made up of 15 amino acids. Study outcomes and limitations: Enhanced expansion of tumor-associated blood clones at 3 weeks characterized durable-benefit patients.

Described time point: peripheral blood 6 weeks after treatment start. Each patient supplied 1 to 8 pretreatment and on-treatment samples. The gene calls are TRBV7-2 and TRBJ2-5, with 9 bases identical to TRBD2. This clonotype was obtained from a man between 65 and 79 years old with urothelial cancer. Sequenced material: PBMCs, taken around atezolizumab (anti-PD-L1) treatment. In nucleotides, the CDR3 is TGTGCCAGCAGCCCCGGGAGGCTAGCGGGAACAATCCAGTACTTC. This encodes CASSPGRLAGTIQYF.